This T cell receptor (beta chain) was retrieved from a study of blood T cell repertoires in COVID-19. Study summary: From T cells, B-cell-depleted T cells, or PBMCs came the material, which was cDNA or gDNA.

Assay used: immunoSEQ multiplex PCR; TCRdb lists only in-frame clones, some missing. In the table there are hundreds of thousands of clones, approximately 90% of which are singletons. The source is a man aged 40-49 years with acute or convalescent COVID-19. Sequenced material: peripheral blood.

The chain's CDR3 is CASSPLGGWNTEAFF. CDR3 in DNA: TGTGCCAGCTCACCCCTTGGAGGATGGAACACTGAAGCTTTCTTT. This chain connects TRBV18 to TRBJ1-1; D remains ambiguous. With 3 bases removed from V and 1 base from J, the gap between germline ends came to 12 bases. The CDR3 covers 15 residues. Germline CDR1 and CDR2: KGHSH and LQKENI.